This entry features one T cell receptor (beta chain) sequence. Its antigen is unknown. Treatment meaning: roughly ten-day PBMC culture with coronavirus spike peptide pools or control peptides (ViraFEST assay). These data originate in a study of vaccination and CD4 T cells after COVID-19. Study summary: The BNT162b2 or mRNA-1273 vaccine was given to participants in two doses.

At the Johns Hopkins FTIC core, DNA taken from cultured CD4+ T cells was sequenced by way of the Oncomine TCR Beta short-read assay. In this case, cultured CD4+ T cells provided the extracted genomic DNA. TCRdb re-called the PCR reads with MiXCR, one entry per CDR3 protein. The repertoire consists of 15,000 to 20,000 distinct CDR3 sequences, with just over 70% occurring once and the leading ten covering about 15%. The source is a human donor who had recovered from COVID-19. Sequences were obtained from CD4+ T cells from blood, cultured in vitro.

CDR3 in amino acids: CASRPDTLYQETQYF. The CDR3 coding sequence is TGTGCCAGCAGGCCCGACACCTTGTACCAAGAGACCCAGTACTTC. The chain carries TRBV6-2 or TRBV6-3 and TRBJ2-5; D is ambiguous. This CDR3 has 15 amino acids. Germline V gene data show CDR1 as MNHEY and CDR2 as SVGEGT. Trimming left V 6 bases short and J 0 bases short, with 14 bases between.